This TCR beta chain was sequenced during a study of shared clonotypes between healthy human individuals. Whole-study context: The donor group consisted of two women and a few men, aged 18 to 49.

The protocol was immunoSEQ multiplex PCR, while the TCRdb copy is restricted to in-frame clones and leaves out a portion. The data show about 2.2 million clones, with roughly 91% seen just once and roughly 1.7% held by the top ten. Study-wide findings and caveats: It was the non-shared clonotypes that had lower generation probabilities than clonotypes shared by all four donors.

With respect to this clone: The target antigen is unknown.

Naive CD8 populations comprised CD45RO-negative cells positively selected for CCR7, excluding terminally differentiated effector memory CD45RA+ cells. The donors, healthy adults who were HIV-negative, had experienced no recent acute infections or vaccinations. Nashville, Tennessee was home to all donors, each a Caucasian adult. The V gene end was trimmed by 0 bases and the J gene end by 4 bases; junction bases not matched to a gene: 6. This CDR3 is built from 17 residues. In germline, CDR1 is SGHDN, CDR2 FVKESK. Sequenced: naive CD8+ T cells from PBMCs. The chain couples TRBV14 to TRBJ2-7, with 13 bases matching TRBD2. The origin of this receptor is a man aged 18 to 30 in good health. Some clones in this sample may be carry-over from other donors' samples. Written as DNA, the CDR3 is TGTGCCAGCAGCCAAGATTCAGGACTAGCGGGGGTATACGAGCAGTACTTC. This sequence encodes CASSQDSGLAGVYEQYF.